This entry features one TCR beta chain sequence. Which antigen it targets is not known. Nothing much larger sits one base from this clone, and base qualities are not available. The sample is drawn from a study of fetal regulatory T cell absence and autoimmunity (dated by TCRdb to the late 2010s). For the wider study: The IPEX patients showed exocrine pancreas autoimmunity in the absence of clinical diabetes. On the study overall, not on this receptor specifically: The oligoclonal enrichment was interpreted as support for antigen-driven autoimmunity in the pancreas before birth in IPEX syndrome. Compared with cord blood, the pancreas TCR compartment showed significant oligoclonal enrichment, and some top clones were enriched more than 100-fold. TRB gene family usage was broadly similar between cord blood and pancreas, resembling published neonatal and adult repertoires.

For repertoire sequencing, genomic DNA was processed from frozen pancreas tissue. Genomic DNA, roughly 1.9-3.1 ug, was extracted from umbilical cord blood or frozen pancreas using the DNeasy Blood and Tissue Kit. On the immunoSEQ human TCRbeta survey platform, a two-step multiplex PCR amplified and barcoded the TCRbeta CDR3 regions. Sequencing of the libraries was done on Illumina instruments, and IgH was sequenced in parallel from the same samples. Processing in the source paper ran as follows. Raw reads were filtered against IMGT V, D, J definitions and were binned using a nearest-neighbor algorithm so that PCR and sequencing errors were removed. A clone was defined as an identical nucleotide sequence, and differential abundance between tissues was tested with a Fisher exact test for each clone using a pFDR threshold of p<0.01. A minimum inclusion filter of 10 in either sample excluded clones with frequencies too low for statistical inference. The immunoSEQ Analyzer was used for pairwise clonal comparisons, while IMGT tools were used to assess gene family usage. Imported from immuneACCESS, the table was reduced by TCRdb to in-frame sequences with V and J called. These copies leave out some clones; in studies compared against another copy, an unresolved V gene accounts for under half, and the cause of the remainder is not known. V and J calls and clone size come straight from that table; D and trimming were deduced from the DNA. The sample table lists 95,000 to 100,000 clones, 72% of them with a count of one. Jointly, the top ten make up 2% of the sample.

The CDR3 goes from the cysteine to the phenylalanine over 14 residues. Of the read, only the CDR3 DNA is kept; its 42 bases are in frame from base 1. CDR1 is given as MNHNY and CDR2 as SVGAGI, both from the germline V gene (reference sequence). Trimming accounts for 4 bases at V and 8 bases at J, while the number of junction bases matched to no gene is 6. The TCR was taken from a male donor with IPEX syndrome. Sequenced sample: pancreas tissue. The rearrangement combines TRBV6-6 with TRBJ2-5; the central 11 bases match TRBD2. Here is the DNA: TGTGCCAGCAGTTTCGGGACTAGCGGCAGAACCCAGTACTTC. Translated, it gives CASSFGTSGRTQYF.